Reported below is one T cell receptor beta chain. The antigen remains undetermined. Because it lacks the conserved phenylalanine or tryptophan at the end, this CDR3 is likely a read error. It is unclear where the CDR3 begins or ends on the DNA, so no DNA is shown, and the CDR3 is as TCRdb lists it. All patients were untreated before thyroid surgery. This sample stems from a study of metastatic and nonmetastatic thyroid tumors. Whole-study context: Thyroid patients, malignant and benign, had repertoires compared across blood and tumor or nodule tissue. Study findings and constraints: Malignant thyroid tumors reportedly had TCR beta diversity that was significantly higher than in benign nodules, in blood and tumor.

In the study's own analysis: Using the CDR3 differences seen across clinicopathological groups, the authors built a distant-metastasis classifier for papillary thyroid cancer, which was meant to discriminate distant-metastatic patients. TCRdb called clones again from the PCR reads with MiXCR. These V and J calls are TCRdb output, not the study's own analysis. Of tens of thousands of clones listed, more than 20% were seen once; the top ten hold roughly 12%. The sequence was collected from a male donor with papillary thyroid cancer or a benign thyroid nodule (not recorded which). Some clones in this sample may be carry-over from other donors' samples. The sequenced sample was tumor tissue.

The CDR3 reads CASRGTNNDALY. The chain couples TRBV6-8 to TRBJ1-1; the DNA was not compared with TRBD1, the D call given in the table. The CDR3 spans 12 amino acids, including both terminal residues. Germline CDR1 and CDR2: MNHGY and SAAAGT.